This T cell receptor beta chain emerged from a study of cytomegalovirus exposure and HLA in healthy donors. General study findings and limits: The authors later found HLA-associated TCR beta chains more clonally expanded than equally common others. A later analysis reported that several of the most significant clusters appeared to be linked to common viral pathogens, among them Epstein-Barr virus. Association of a missense DCLRE1C variant with TCR beta V- and J-gene trimming was reported in a later analysis.

The CDR3 length is 14 residues. Germline CDR1 SNHLY, CDR2 FYNNEI. The germline V and J ends were trimmed by 2 bases and 6 bases, with 11 bases remaining between them. The PCR employed 60 Vbeta primers together with 13 Jbeta primers. Assay: immunoSEQ multiplex PCR; the TCRdb copy retains only in-frame clones and omits some. The sample shows about 210,000 clones, more than 75% of them seen only once. Remarks on this clone: As yet, its antigen is unknown.

This chain connects TRBV2 to TRBJ2-1; weak D call: TRBD1 (5 bases). The sequencing sample was made of PBMCs. This sequence originates from a man aged 40-49 years in good health and CMV-seropositive. The CDR3 nucleotides read TGTGCCAGCAGTGAAAAGGGGAATTTCAATGAGCAGTTCTTC. Protein: CASSEKGNFNEQFF.